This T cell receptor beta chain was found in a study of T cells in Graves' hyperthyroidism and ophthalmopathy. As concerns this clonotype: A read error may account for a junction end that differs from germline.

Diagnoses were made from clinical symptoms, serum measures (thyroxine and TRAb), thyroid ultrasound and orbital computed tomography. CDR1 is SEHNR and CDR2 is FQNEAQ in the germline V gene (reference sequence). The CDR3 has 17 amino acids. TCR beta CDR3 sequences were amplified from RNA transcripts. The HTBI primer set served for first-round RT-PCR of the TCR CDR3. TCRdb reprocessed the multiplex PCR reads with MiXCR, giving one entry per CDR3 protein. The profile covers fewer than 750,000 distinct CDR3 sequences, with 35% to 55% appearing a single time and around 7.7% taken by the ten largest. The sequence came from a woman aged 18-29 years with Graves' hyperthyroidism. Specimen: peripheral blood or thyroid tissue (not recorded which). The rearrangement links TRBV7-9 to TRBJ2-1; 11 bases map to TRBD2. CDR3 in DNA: TGTGCCGGCAGCTTAGAGGGTAGGGGACTAGCGGACAATGAGCAGTTCTTC. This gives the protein CAGSLEGRGLADNEQFF.